These T cell receptor beta chains were read from a single sample in a study of blood T cell repertoires in COVID-19. Clones were sequenced by immunoSEQ multiplex PCR, and TCRdb holds only the in-frame ones, with some missing. The sample includes 130,000 to 150,000 clones, around 83% seen only once; the top ten take around 8.4%. Material: PBMCs or T cells enriched from blood (not recorded which). These receptors all come from a man in his fifties who had recovered from COVID-19. Both conserved end residues are part of each CDR3. D genes are given only for firm matches. The listing skips clone size in some rows; elsewhere it reads once, few, many or a size class.

d_call clone_size j_call v_call cdr3_nt cdr3_aa
TRBD1 NA TRBJ1-1 TRBV6-5 TGTGCCAGCACCTCCCATGGGGACAGCAACACTGAAGCTTTCTTT CASTSHGDSNTEAFF
TRBD2 NA TRBJ2-5 TRBV5-4 TGTGCCAGCAGCTTGGGGCTAGCGGGGGAAGAGACCCAGTACTTC CASSLGLAGEETQYF
NA few TRBJ2-3 TRBV21-1 TGTGCCAGCAGCAAAGTTTGTAAAGATACGCAGTATTTT CASSKVCKDTQYF
NA NA TRBJ2-7 TRBV6-1 TGTGCCAGCAGTGACCAGGGTGGACCCTACGAGCAGTACTTC CASSDQGGPYEQYF
NA few TRBJ1-3 TRBV29-1 TGCAGCGTGACCCTAGGGGGGGCTGGAAACACCATATATTTT CSVTLGGAGNTIYF
NA once TRBJ1-5 TRBV5-1 TGCGCCAGCAGGACAGACAATAATCAGCCCCAGCATTTT CASRTDNNQPQHF
TRBD1 NA TRBJ2-1 TRBV7-3 TGTGCCAGCAGCTTAGGTCGGACAGGGAGGAATGAGCAGTTCTTC CASSLGRTGRNEQFF
NA NA TRBJ1-2 TRBV5-3 TGTGCCAGAAGCTTGGGTAGAGAACCCTATGGCTACACCTTC CARSLGREPYGYTF
NA NA TRBJ1-4 TRBV30 TGTGCCTGGAGTGTATATTCGGGGATTGAAAAACTGTTTTTT CAWSVYSGIEKLFF
NA NA TRBJ2-7 TRBV5-1 TGCGCCAGCAGCTTGACAGACTACGAGCAGTACTTC CASSLTDYEQYF